This T cell receptor (beta chain) was identified during a study of siplizumab effects on memory and regulatory T cells. Study-level findings and limits: Naive T cells were seemingly more diverse than memory cells, and major contributions to the alloresponse seemed to be made by them. Most proliferating CD4+ or CD8+ clones, roughly 75-97%, had no naive or memory assignment.

Sequenced by immunoSEQ multiplex PCR; TCRdb stores in-frame clones only, minus some. The profile shows approximately 75,000 clones, 93% of them singletons. The CDR3 length is 13 residues. Trimming pared 4 bases from V and 4 bases from J, leaving 11 bases between. Germline loops: CDR1 SEHNR, CDR2 FQNEAQ (reference sequence). Comment on this clone: What it binds is not known.

J is TRBJ2-7 and V is TRBV7-9, with no clear D. This receptor was obtained from a human donor in good health. The material sequenced was CD8+ T cells sorted from blood. CDR3 DNA: TGTGCCAGCAGCTCCGTCGCTCTGTACGAGCAGTACTTC. Protein sequence: CASSSVALYEQYF.